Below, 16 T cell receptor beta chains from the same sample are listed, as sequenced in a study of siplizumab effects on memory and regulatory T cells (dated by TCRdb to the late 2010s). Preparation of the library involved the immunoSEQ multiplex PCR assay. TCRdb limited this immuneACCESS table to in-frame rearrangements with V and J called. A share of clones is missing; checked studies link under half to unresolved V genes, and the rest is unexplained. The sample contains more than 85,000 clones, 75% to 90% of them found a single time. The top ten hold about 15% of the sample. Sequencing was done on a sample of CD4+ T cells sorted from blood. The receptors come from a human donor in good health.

DNA of the CDR3: TGTGCTAGTGGTCCTGATACATGGGGCAGTCAGCCCCAGCATTTT. This translates into CASGPDTWGSQPQHF. V gene TRBV12-5 combines with J gene TRBJ1-5, with D possibly TRBD1 on 5 matching bases. Deletions cut 5 bases from V and 6 bases from J, with 17 bases between. CDR1 LGHNT and CDR2 FRNRAP come from the germline V gene. This CDR3 is built from 15 residues.

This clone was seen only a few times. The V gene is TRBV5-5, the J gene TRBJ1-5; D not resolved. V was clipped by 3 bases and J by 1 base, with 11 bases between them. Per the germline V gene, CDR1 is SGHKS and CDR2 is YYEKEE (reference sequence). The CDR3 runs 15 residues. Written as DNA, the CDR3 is TGTGCCAGCAGCTGGGAGGTCGGGAGCAATCAGCCCCAGCATTTT. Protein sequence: CASSWEVGSNQPQHF. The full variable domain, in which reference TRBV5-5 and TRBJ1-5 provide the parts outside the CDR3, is DAGVTQSPTHLIKTRGQQVTLRCSPISGHKSVSWYQQVLGQGPQFIFQYYEKEERGRGNFPDRFSARQFPNYSSELNVNALLLGDSALYLCASSWEVGSNQPQHFGDGTRLSIL.

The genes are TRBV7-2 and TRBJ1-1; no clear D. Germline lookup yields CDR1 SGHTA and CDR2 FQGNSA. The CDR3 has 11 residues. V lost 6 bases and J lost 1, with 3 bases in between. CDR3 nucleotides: TGTGCCAGCAGTTCGAACACTGAAGCTTTCTTT. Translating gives CASSSNTEAFF.

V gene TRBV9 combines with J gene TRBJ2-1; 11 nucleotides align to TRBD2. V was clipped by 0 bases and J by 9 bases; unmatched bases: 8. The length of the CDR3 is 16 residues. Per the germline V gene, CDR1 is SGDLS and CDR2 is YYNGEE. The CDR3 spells CASSVETSGSSVEQFF. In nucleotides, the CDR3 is TGTGCCAGCAGCGTAGAAACTAGCGGGAGTTCTGTTGAGCAGTTCTTC.

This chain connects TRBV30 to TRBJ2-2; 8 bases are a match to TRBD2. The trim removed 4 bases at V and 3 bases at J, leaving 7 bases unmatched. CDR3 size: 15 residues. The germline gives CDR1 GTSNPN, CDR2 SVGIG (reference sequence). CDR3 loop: CAWTRSGRYTGELFF. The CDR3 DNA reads TGTGCCTGGACTAGGAGCGGGAGATACACCGGGGAGCTGTTTTTT.

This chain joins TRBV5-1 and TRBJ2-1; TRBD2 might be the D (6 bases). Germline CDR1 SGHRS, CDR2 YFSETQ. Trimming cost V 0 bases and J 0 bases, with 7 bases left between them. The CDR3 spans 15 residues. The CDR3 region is CASSLDGGSYNEQFF. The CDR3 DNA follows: TGCGCCAGCAGCTTGGACGGGGGCTCCTACAATGAGCAGTTCTTC.

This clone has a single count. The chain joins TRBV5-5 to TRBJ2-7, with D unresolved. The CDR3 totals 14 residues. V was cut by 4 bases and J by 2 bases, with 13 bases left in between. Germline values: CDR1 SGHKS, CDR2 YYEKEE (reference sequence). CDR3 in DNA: TGTGCCAGCAGCCCTGGCCAGGTCACCTACGAGCAGTACTTC. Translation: CASSPGQVTYEQYF. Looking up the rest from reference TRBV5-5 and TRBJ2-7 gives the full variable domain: DAGVTQSPTHLIKTRGQQVTLRCSPISGHKSVSWYQQVLGQGPQFIFQYYEKEERGRGNFPDRFSARQFPNYSSELNVNALLLGDSALYLCASSPGQVTYEQYFGPGTRLTVT.

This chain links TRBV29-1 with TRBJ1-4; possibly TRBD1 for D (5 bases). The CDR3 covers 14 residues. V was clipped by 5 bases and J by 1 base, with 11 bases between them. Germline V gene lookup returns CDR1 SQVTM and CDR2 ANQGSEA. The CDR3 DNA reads TGCAGCGTTAGCCTGGGGGGAACTAATGAAAAACTGTTTTTT. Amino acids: CSVSLGGTNEKLFF.

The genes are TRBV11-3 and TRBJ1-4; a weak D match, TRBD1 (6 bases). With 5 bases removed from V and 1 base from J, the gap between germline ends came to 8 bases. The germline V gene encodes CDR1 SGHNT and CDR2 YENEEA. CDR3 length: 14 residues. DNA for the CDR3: TGTGCCAGCAGCAAGGGGGTAACTAATGAAAAACTGTTTTTT. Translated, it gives CASSKGVTNEKLFF.

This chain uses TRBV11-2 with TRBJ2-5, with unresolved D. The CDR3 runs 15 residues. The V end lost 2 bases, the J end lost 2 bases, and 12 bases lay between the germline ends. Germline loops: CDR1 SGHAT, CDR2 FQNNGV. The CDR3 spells CASSLYRMKQETQYF. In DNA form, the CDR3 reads TGTGCCAGCAGCTTATATAGGATGAAACAAGAGACCCAGTACTTC.

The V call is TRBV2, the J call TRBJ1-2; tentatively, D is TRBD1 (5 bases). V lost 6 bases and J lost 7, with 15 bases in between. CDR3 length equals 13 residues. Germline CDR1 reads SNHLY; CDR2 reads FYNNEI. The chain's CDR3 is CASRGPGTGGYTF. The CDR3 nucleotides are TGTGCCAGCAGGGGGCCGGGGACTGGTGGCTACACCTTC.

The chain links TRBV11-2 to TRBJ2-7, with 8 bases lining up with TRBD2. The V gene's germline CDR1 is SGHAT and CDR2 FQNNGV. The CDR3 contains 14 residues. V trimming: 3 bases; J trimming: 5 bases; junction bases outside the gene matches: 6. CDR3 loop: CASSFSSGSDEQYF. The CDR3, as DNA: TGTGCCAGCAGCTTCTCGAGCGGGAGTGACGAGCAGTACTTC.

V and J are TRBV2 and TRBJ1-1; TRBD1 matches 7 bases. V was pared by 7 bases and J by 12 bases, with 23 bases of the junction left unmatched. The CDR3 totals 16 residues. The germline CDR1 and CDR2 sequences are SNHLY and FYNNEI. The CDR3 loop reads CASIPSPGQSLKATFF. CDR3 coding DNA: TGTGCCAGCATTCCCTCCCCGGGACAGAGCTTGAAGGCGACTTTCTTT.

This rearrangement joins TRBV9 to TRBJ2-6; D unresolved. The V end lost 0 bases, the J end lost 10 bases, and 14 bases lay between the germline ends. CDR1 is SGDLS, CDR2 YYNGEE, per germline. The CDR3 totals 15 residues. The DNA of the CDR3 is TGTGCCAGCAGCGTAGTCGGGCAAGCCGGTAACGTCCTGACTTTC. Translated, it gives CASSVVGQAGNVLTF. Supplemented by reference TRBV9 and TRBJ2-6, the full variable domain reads DSGVTQTPKHLITATGQRVTLRCSPRSGDLSVYWYQQSLDQGLQFLIQYYNGEERAKGNILERFSAQQFPDLHSELNLSSLELGDSALYFCASSVVGQAGNVLTFGAGSRLTVL.

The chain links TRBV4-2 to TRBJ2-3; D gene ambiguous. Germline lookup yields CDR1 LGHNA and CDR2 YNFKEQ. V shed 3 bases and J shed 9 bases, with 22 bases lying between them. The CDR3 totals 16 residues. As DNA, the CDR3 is TGTGCCAGCAGCCACCCATCGGACCCAGTGGGTAAGACGCAGTATTTT. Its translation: CASSHPSDPVGKTQYF.

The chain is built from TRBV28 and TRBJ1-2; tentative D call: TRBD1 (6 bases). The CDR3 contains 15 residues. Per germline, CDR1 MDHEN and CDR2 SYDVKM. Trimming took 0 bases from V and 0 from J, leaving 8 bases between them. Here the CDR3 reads CASSLWRGTNYGYTF. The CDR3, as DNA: TGTGCCAGCAGTTTATGGAGGGGGACTAACTATGGCTACACCTTC.